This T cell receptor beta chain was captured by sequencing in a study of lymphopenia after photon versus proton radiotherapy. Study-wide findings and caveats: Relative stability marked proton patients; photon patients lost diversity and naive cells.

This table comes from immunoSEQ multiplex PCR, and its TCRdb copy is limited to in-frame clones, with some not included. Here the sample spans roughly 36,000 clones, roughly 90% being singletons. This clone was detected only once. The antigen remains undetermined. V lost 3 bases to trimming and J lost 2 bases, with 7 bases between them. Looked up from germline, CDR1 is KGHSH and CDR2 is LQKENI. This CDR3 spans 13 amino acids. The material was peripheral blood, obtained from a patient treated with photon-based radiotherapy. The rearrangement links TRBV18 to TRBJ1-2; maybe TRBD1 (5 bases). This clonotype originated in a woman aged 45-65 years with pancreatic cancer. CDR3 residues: CASSPDSNYGYTF. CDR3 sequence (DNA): TGTGCCAGCTCACCCGACAGCAACTATGGCTACACCTTC.